These 14 T cell receptor beta chains originate from one sample sequenced in a study of T cell responses to AZD1222 COVID-19 vaccine. Sequencing was performed with immunoSEQ multiplex PCR; in TCRdb, only in-frame clones are kept and a portion is missing. The sample comprises 90,000 to 150,000 clones, about 89% of which are singletons, and 7.1% rests with the top ten. Sequences were derived from peripheral blood, sampled 28 days after the second AZD1222 dose. The receptor set was obtained from an adult who received the AZD1222 COVID-19 vaccine.

The gene calls are TRBV19 and TRBJ1-2; D call uncertain. The CDR3 has 13 amino acids. The germline CDR1 and CDR2 sequences are LNHDA and SQIVND (reference sequence). Trimming took 4 bases from V and 6 from J, leaving 12 bases between them. The DNA for the CDR3 is TGTGCCAGTAGTACCTTCTTTTCCGATGGCTACACCTTC. This translates into CASSTFFSDGYTF.

The J gene is TRBJ2-1, the V gene TRBV6-5, with TRBD2 identical over 9 bases. Losses at the gene ends were 7 bases for V and 3 bases for J; bases not matched to a gene: 4. CDR1 is MNHEY, CDR2 SVGAGI, per germline. This CDR3 is built from 14 residues. CDR3 protein: CASMRGGVYNEQFF. The CDR3, as DNA: TGTGCCAGCATGCGGGGGGGAGTCTACAATGAGCAGTTCTTC.

This chain links TRBV28 with TRBJ1-5, with 7 bases lining up with TRBD1. Germline CDR1 is MDHEN and CDR2 is SYDVKM. This CDR3 is built from 14 residues. V shed 6 bases and J 4 bases; nucleotides not matched to a gene: 6. CDR3 sequence (DNA): TGTGCCAGCAGGGCGGGACAGCCTAATCAGCCCCAGCATTTT. It is translated as CASRAGQPNQPQHF.

The chain is built from TRBV7-9 and TRBJ1-5; 10 bases are shared with TRBD1. CDR3 length: 17 amino acids. V was pared by 5 bases and J by 3 bases, with 10 bases of the junction left unmatched. Germline CDR1 and CDR2: SEHNR and FQNEAQ (reference sequence). Here the CDR3 reads CASSRGQGENSNQPQHF. CDR3 nucleotides: TGTGCCAGCAGCCGTGGACAGGGGGAGAATTCCAATCAGCCCCAGCATTTT. The whole variable domain, filled in from reference TRBV7-9 and TRBJ1-5, reads DTGVSQNPRHKITKRGQNVTFRCDPISEHNRLYWYRQTLGQGPEFLTYFQNEAQLEKSRLLSDRFSAERPKGSFSTLEIQRTEQGDSAMYLCASSRGQGENSNQPQHFGDGTRLSIL.

This clone was found once. The chain combines TRBV24-1 with TRBJ1-2; TRBD1 might be the D (5 bases). This CDR3 has 12 residues. The V gene lost 5 bases and the J gene lost 4 bases, with 7 bases spanning the gap. Germline-derived CDR1 and CDR2 are KGHDR and SFDVKD. The CDR3 coding sequence is TGTGCCACCAGTGGGGGGTCCTATGGCTACACCTTC. This codes for CATSGGSYGYTF.

V gene TRBV19 combines with J gene TRBJ2-7; D is uncertain. This CDR3 comprises 14 residues. Germline loops: CDR1 LNHDA, CDR2 SQIVND (reference sequence). V dropped 6 bases and J dropped 3 bases, with 15 bases sitting between them. Here the CDR3 DNA reads TGTGCCAGTAGCCCAAAGACGAAGAACTACGAGCAGTACTTC. Protein product: CASSPKTKNYEQYF.

V gene TRBV7-3 combines with J gene TRBJ2-7; D possibly uses TRBD1 or TRBD2 (5 bases each). The length of the CDR3 is 15 residues. V was shortened by 0 bases and J by 2 bases, with 11 bases between the two germline ends. Looked up from germline, CDR1 is SGHTA and CDR2 is FQGTGA. This CDR3 is CASSLTPGGTYEQYF. The CDR3 DNA sequence: TGTGCCAGCAGCTTAACTCCTGGGGGTACCTACGAGCAGTACTTC.

V gene TRBV5-1 combines with J gene TRBJ2-7; 10 nucleotides align to TRBD2. V lost 0 bases and J lost 0; bases outside the gene matches: 9. Per germline, CDR1 SGHRS and CDR2 YFSETQ. The CDR3 consists of 18 residues. The CDR3 DNA is TGCGCCAGCAGCTTGGGGCCGTTTACTAGCGGGGTCTCCTACGAGCAGTACTTC. This encodes CASSLGPFTSGVSYEQYF. The complete variable domain, with remaining parts taken from reference TRBV5-1 and TRBJ2-7, reads KAGVTQTPRYLIKTRGQQVTLSCSPISGHRSVSWYQQTPGQGLQFLFEYFSETQRNKGNFPGRFSGRQFSNSRSEMNVSTLELGDSALYLCASSLGPFTSGVSYEQYFGPGTRLTVT.

This clone occurred once. The chain joins TRBV7-9 to TRBJ1-2; no firm D call. With 5 bases removed from V and 3 bases from J, the gap between germline ends came to 13 bases. Germline V gives CDR1 SEHNR, CDR2 FQNEAQ (reference sequence). There are 14 residues in the CDR3. In nucleotides, the CDR3 is TGTGCCAGCAGCGCCCCATTTCGTGACTATGGCTACACCTTC. Its protein is CASSAPFRDYGYTF.

The chain recombines TRBV19 with TRBJ1-4, with 10 bases aligning to TRBD1. The trim removed 7 bases at V and 6 bases at J, leaving 5 bases unmatched. The CDR3 is 14 amino acids. Germline values: CDR1 LNHDA, CDR2 SQIVND (reference sequence). CDR3 DNA sequence: TGTGCCAGTACCGACAGGGGGCTTGATGAAAAACTGTTTTTT. This codes for CASTDRGLDEKLFF.

V is TRBV6-2 or TRBV6-3 and J is TRBJ2-1, with 10 bases that match TRBD2. CDR1 is MNHEY, CDR2 SVGEGT, per germline. The J segment lost 4 bases and the V segment lost 0 bases, leaving 6 bases of the junction unmatched. This CDR3 is 17 amino acids long. CDR3 in amino acids: CASSYSGTSGIYNEQFF. As DNA, the CDR3 is TGTGCCAGCAGTTACTCGGGAACTAGCGGGATTTACAATGAGCAGTTCTTC.

CDR3 in DNA: TGTGCCAGCAGCAAAGGGACCCATACCTATACGCAGTATTTT. It translates to CASSKGTHTYTQYF. V gene TRBV21-1 combines with J gene TRBJ2-3. TRBV21-1 is deemed a pseudogene. The CDR3 is 14 residues long.

The J gene is TRBJ1-2, the V gene TRBV12-3 or TRBV12-4; TRBD1 agrees at 7 bases. The trim removed 6 bases at V and 4 bases at J, leaving 5 bases unmatched. This CDR3 has 13 amino acids. The CDR3 region is CASSPGQPYGYTF. The CDR3 nucleotides are TGTGCCAGCAGCCCGGGACAGCCCTATGGCTACACCTTC.

This sequence joins TRBV5-1 and TRBJ2-3; tentatively, D is TRBD2 (6 bases). Germline V CDR1 and CDR2: SGHRS, YFSETQ. V lost 4 bases and J lost 6, with 12 bases in between. The CDR3 covers 13 residues. CDR3 residues: CASSPGTLDTQYF. CDR3 nucleotides: TGCGCCAGCAGCCCAGGGACTCTGGATACGCAGTATTTT.